This T cell receptor beta chain is from a study of T cell responses to AZD1222 COVID-19 vaccine. On this clone: Its antigen remains unknown.

Study-level findings and limits: Baseline serology detected seropositivity in only six AZD1222 recipients. Spike-specific TCR breadth and depth grew following two AZD1222 doses.

Here immunoSEQ multiplex PCR was the method, and the copy in TCRdb shows in-frame clones only, minus some. This sample carries roughly 130,000 clones, about 93% of them seen once, and the ten largest clones take roughly 7%. The germline CDR1 and CDR2 sequences are MNHEY and SMNVEV (reference sequence). V lost 2 bases, J lost 7 bases, and 7 bases stayed unmatched. The length of the CDR3 is 16 residues. This clonotype originated in an adult in good health. The J gene is TRBJ2-3, the V gene TRBV27, with 12 bases fitting TRBD2. Here the sequenced sample was peripheral blood, taken on day 0 of AZD1222 vaccination. The CDR3 DNA reads TGTGCCAGCAGTTTAGACCTAGCGGGAGGGCAGTATACGCAGTATTTT. Protein product: CASSLDLAGGQYTQYF.